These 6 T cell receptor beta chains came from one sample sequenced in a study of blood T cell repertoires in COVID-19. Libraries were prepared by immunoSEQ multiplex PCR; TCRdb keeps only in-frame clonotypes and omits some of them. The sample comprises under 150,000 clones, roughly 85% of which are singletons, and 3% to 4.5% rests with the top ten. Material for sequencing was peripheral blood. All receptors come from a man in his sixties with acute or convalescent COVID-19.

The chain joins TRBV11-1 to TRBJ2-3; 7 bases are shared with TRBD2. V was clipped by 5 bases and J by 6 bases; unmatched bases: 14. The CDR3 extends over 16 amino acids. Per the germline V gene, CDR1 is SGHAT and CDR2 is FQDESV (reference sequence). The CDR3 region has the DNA TGTGCCAGCAGCCGGTCCGGGGGAGGGCCATTGGATACGCAGTATTTT. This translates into CASSRSGGGPLDTQYF. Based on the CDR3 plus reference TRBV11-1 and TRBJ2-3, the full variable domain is EAEVAQSPRYKITEKSQAVAFWCDPISGHATLYWYRQILGQGPELLVQFQDESVVDDSQLPKDRFSAERLKGVDSTLKIQPAELGDSAMYLCASSRSGGGPLDTQYFGPGTRLTVL.

In DNA form, the CDR3 reads TGTGCCAGTTCAAGGACAGGGCTGAACACTGAAGCTTTCTTT. Translated: CASSRTGLNTEAFF. The chain employs TRBV19 and TRBJ1-1; 8 positions match TRBD1. Germline assignment: CDR1 LNHDA and CDR2 SQIVND (reference sequence). After removal of 8 bases from V and 0 bases from J, the junction contained 5 bases not matched to a gene. The CDR3 spans 14 residues.

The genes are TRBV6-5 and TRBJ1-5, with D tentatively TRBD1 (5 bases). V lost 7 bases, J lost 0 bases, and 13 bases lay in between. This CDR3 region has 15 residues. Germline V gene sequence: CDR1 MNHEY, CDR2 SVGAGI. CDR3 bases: TGTGCCAGCACGCAGGCAGGGAATAGCAATCAGCCCCAGCATTTT. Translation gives CASTQAGNSNQPQHF.

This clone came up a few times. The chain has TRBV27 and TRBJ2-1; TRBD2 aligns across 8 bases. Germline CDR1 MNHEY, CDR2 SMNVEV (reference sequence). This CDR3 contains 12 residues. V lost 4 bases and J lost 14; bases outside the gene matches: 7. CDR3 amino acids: CASSSLGRAEFF. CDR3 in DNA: TGTGCCAGCAGTTCCCTCGGGAGGGCGGAGTTCTTC.

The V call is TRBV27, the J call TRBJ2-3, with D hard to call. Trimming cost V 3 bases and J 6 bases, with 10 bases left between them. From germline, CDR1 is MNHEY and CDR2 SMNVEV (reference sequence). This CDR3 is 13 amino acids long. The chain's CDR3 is CASSFEPLDTQYF. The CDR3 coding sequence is TGTGCCAGCAGTTTCGAGCCCCTGGATACGCAGTATTTT.

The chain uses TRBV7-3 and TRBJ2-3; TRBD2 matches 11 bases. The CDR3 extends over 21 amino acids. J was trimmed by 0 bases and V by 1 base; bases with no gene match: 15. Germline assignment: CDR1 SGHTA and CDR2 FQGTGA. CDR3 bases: TGTGCCAGCAGCTTAATAAGGGGATTAGCGGGAGGGCAGAAAAGCACAGATACGCAGTATTTT. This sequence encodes CASSLIRGLAGGQKSTDTQYF. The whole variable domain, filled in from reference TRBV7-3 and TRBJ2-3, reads GAGVSQTPSNKVTEKGKYVELRCDPISGHTALYWYRQSLGQGPEFLIYFQGTGAADDSGLPNDRFFAVRPEGSVSTLKIQRTERGDSAVYLCASSLIRGLAGGQKSTDTQYFGPGTRLTVL.